This T cell receptor beta chain was documented in a study of T cell changes during pregnancy in multiple sclerosis. Here immunoSEQ multiplex PCR was the method, and the copy in TCRdb shows in-frame clones only, minus some. Counted here are 35,000 to 45,000 clones, 90% occurring once; the ten biggest clones make up roughly 5.4%. Sequenced here: peripheral blood, sampled in the third trimester of pregnancy. This TCR was sampled from a female donor in good health, enrolled as a control in a pregnancy study.

DNA of the CDR3: TGTGCCAGTAGTATGTACCTAGCGGGAGTGGCGACAGATACGCAGTATTTT. Protein product: CASSMYLAGVATDTQYF. The chain recombines TRBV19 with TRBJ2-3, with 10 bases fitting TRBD2. Losses at the gene ends were 3 bases for V and 3 bases for J; bases not matched to a gene: 9. CDR3 length: 17 residues. CDR1 is LNHDA, CDR2 SQIVND, per germline (reference sequence). Together with reference TRBV19 and TRBJ2-3, the CDR3 gives the full variable domain: DGGITQSPKYLFRKEGQNVTLSCEQNLNHDAMYWYRQDPGQGLRLIYYSQIVNDFQKGDIAEGYSVSREKKESFPLTVTSAQKNPTAFYLCASSMYLAGVATDTQYFGPGTRLTVL.